This T cell receptor (beta chain) originates from a study of T cell repertoires in cytomegalovirus infection. Study information: Matching HLA type, along with CMV infection, was indicated by public TCR beta signatures.

Whole-study results and caveats: HLA-C-restricted CMV-specific TCR beta clonotypes prevailed in the ex vivo response. Cumulated frequencies of public TCR beta families served to identify carriers of CMV plus the relevant HLA.

This CDR3 is built from 16 residues. The germline gives CDR1 MDHEN, CDR2 SYDVKM. V dropped 6 bases and J dropped 0; count of bases not matched to a gene: 3. This clonotype has more than one count but fewer than ten. Its specificity is unknown. TCRdb analysed the reads with MiXCR anew, one entry per CDR3 protein. The sample has about 130,000 distinct CDR3 sequences, approximately 9.2% seen once. The chain carries TRBV28 and TRBJ2-6; 9 bases are shared with TRBD1. This receptor was taken from a human donor in good health (CMV status not recorded). Some clones in this sample may be carry-over from other donors' samples. What was sequenced was PBMCs. The CDR3 loop reads CASRGTGNSGANVLTF. In DNA form, the CDR3 reads TGTGCCAGCAGGGGGACAGGGAACTCTGGGGCCAACGTCCTGACTTTC.